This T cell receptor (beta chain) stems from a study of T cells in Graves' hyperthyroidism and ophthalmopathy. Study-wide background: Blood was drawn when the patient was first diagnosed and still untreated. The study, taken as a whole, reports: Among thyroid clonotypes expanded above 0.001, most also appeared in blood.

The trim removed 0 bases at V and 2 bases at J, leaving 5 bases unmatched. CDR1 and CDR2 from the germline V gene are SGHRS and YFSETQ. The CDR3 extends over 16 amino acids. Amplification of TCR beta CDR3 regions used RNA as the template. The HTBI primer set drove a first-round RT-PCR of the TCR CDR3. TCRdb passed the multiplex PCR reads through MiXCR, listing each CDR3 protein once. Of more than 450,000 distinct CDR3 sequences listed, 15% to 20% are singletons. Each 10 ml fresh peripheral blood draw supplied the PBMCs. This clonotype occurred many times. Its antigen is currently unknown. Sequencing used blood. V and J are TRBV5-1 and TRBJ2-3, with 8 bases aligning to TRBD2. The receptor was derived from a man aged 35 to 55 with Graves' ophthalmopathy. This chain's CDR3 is CASSLAGGGPTDTQYF. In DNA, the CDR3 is TGCGCCAGCAGCTTGGCCGGGGGGGGCCCCACAGATACGCAGTATTTT.